The 18 T cell receptor beta chains presented below share a single source sample, sequenced in a study of patients and donors after allogeneic stem cell transplantation (dated by TCRdb to about 2020). Receptor amplification or capture employed RT-PCR. Sequencing was carried out with a NextSeq 550. Starting from the raw public reads, TCRdb applied fastp trimming at Q25, assembled clones with MiXCR and retained in-frame beta chains. Here each entry gathers all rows of one CDR3 protein and keeps the most common genes and DNA. The sample yields 150,000 or so distinct CDR3 sequences; 20% to 25% were counted once. About 25% of the sample is in the top ten clones. Sequenced input: blood, either unsorted or a sorted T cell fraction (not recorded which). The receptors derive from a human donor who was either an allogeneic HSCT recipient or a stem cell or donor lymphocyte infusion donor (not recorded which). It is not recorded whose cells these are; they may come from a transplant donor.

The chain recombines TRBV11-2 with TRBJ2-2; 10 positions match TRBD2. Trimming cost V 3 bases and J 0 bases; bases outside gene matches: 4. The CDR3 loop spans 17 amino acids. Germline assignment: CDR1 SGHAT and CDR2 FQNNGV. CDR3 protein: CASSFLLAGANTGELFF. DNA of the CDR3: TGTGCCAGCAGCTTCCTCCTAGCGGGAGCGAACACCGGGGAGCTGTTTTTT.

This clonotype was seen only a few times. The V call is TRBV6-5, the J call TRBJ2-4; D is unclear. The CDR3 length is 14 residues. Germline V gene data show CDR1 as MNHEY and CDR2 as SVGAGI. V shed 2 bases and J shed 2 bases, with 7 bases lying between them. CDR3 sequence: CASSYVGTKNIQYF. CDR3 coding DNA: TGTGCCAGCAGTTACGTGGGAACCAAAAACATTCAGTACTTC.

This clonotype was counted a few times. The chain employs TRBV20-1 and TRBJ1-1; no firm D call. The length of the CDR3 is 14 residues. V shed 7 bases and J shed 3 bases, with 18 bases lying between them. CDR1 DFQATT and CDR2 SNEGSKA come from the germline V gene (reference sequence). Here the CDR3 reads CSDGSRGSDTEAFF. CDR3 bases: TGCAGTGACGGGTCTCGCGGTTCGGACACTGAAGCTTTCTTT.

As for this clonotype: Since the CDR3 does not end with the conserved phenylalanine or tryptophan, this likely comes from a read error. J is TRBJ1-4 and V is TRBV20-1; D unclear. Germline loops: CDR1 DFQATT, CDR2 SNEGSKA (reference sequence). The CDR3 contains 14 residues. V was cut by 5 bases and J by 8 bases, with 18 bases left in between. CDR3 DNA sequence: TGCAGTGCTCCCCGACACTCTCTAGGGGAAAAACTGTTTTTG. This codes for CSAPRHSLGEKLFL.

This clonotype has only a few counts. A single base separates this from a much larger clone, so it may be a read error. The V and J genes are TRBV7-9 and TRBJ2-5; D gene ambiguous. V lost 5 bases and J lost 4, with 5 bases in between. The CDR3 sequence is 11 residues long. Germline CDR1 and CDR2: SEHNR and FQNEAQ (reference sequence). CDR3 nucleotides: TGTGCCAGCAGCATAGGAGAGACCCAGTACTTC. Translation: CASSIGETQYF.

J is TRBJ1-2 and V is TRBV5-1, with D uncertain. Per germline, CDR1 SGHRS and CDR2 YFSETQ. This CDR3 has 15 residues. The germline V and J ends were trimmed by 4 bases and 5 bases, with 18 bases remaining between them. This chain's CDR3 is CASSPTLGPTYGYTF. The CDR3 region has the DNA TGCGCCAGCAGCCCGACTCTCGGGCCAACATATGGCTACACCTTC.

This clonotype was found a few times. The chain carries TRBV20-1 and TRBJ1-2; TRBD1 is a possible D gene (5 bases). Trimming took off 8 bases at V and 4 bases at J, with 11 bases between the two ends. Germline CDR1 is DFQATT and CDR2 is SNEGSKA (reference sequence). The length of the CDR3 is 11 residues. The CDR3 loop is CSSRRGYGYTF. As DNA, the CDR3 is TGCAGTTCCCGGAGGGGCTATGGCTACACCTTC.

CDR3 in amino acids: CASSPPAPRDPYNEQFF. The CDR3 nucleotides read TGCGCCAGCAGCCCCCCAGCTCCCCGGGACCCCTACAATGAGCAGTTCTTC. J is TRBJ2-1 and V is TRBV5-1, with D perhaps assigned TRBD1 or TRBD2 (5 bases each). V was shortened by 4 bases and J by 2 bases, with 19 bases between the two germline ends. The CDR3 consists of 17 residues. CDR1 and CDR2 from the germline V gene are SGHRS and YFSETQ.

Many counts were recorded for this clonotype. The chain has TRBV7-9 and TRBJ1-6; perhaps TRBD1 as D (5 bases). Germline lookup yields CDR1 SEHNR and CDR2 FQNEAQ (reference sequence). Trimming left V 5 bases short and J 5 bases short, with 16 bases between. The CDR3 totals 16 residues. The CDR3 protein is CASSLNPGRNNSPLHF. CDR3 DNA sequence: TGTGCCAGCAGCCTAAACCCGGGACGGAATAATTCACCCCTCCACTTT.

The CDR3 DNA follows: TGTGCCACCAGCAGAGATCAGGACTCAACAGATACGCAGTATTTT. Amino acids: CATSRDQDSTDTQYF. V is TRBV15 and J is TRBJ2-3; TRBD2 might be the D (5 bases). Trimming removed 0 bases at V and 3 bases at J, with 10 bases between. The CDR3 length is 15 residues. Germline V lookup: CDR1 LNHNV, CDR2 YYDKDF (reference sequence).

The V gene is TRBV14, the J gene TRBJ1-2; no firm D call. The CDR3 is 14 residues long. Germline lookup yields CDR1 SGHDN and CDR2 FVKESK. The V end lost 2 bases, the J end lost 1 base, and 8 bases lay between the germline ends. Here the CDR3 DNA reads TGTGCCAGCAGCCAATCATCGGATAACTATGGCTACACCTTC. This translates into CASSQSSDNYGYTF. Full variable domain (rest looked up from reference TRBV14 and TRBJ1-2): EAGVTQFPSHSVIEKGQTVTLRCDPISGHDNLYWYRRVMGKEIKFLLHFVKESKQDESGMPNNRFLAERTGGTYSTLKVQPAELEDSGVYFCASSQSSDNYGYTFGSGTRLTVV.

Only a few counts were recorded for this clonotype. This chain uses TRBV10-3 with TRBJ2-7; TRBD1 is a possible D gene (5 bases). Between the trimmed V and J ends, which lost 5 bases and 2 bases, there was a span of 13 bases. CDR3 length: 14 residues. Germline CDR1 reads ENHRY; CDR2 reads SYGVKD. The DNA of the CDR3 is TGTGCCATCAGTTTAGGGGTAATAACCTACGAGCAGTACTTC. Encoded protein: CAISLGVITYEQYF.

This clonotype was seen only a few times. The chain employs TRBV10-3 and TRBJ1-5; D gene ambiguous. With 3 bases removed from V and 4 bases from J, the gap between germline ends came to 4 bases. The length of the CDR3 is 12 residues. Looked up from germline, CDR1 is ENHRY and CDR2 is SYGVKD. The DNA for the CDR3 is TGTGCCATCAGTGATCAAAATCAGCCCCAGCATTTT. Translated: CAISDQNQPQHF.

The rearrangement uses TRBV12-3 or TRBV12-4 and TRBJ2-5; D not certain. V was clipped by 2 bases and J by 5 bases, with 6 bases between them. The CDR3 spans 12 residues. DNA for the CDR3: TGTGCCAGCAGTTTATTCGGGGAGACCCAGTACTTC. Translating gives CASSLFGETQYF.

This clonotype was seen a handful of times. This chain uses TRBV11-2 with TRBJ2-1, with D tentatively TRBD2 (6 bases). V lost 6 bases and J lost 10, with 19 bases in between. Germline CDR1 SGHAT, CDR2 FQNNGV. This CDR3 region has 14 residues. As DNA, the CDR3 is TGTGCCAGCAGGCGGTGGGGACTCCTGTTGGAGCAGTTCTTC. Amino acids: CASRRWGLLLEQFF.

This chain connects TRBV19 to TRBJ2-7; 7 nucleotides line up with TRBD1. This CDR3 contains 14 residues. CDR1 and CDR2 (germline): LNHDA, SQIVND (reference sequence). V lost 9 bases, J lost 1 base, and 9 bases stayed unmatched. In nucleotides, the CDR3 is TGTGCCAGCAAACCGGGACAGCTTTCCTACGAGCAGTACTTC. Protein sequence: CASKPGQLSYEQYF.

The chain couples TRBV5-1 to TRBJ1-2; 7 bases map to TRBD1. There are 14 residues in the CDR3. The germline V gene has CDR1 SGHRS and CDR2 YFSETQ. J lost 3 bases, V lost 4 bases, and 6 bases had no gene match. CDR3 region: CASSGPGQDYGYTF. CDR3 nucleotide sequence: TGCGCCAGCAGCGGCCCAGGACAGGACTATGGCTACACCTTC.

This clonotype was recorded at least ten times. The chain employs TRBV4-3 and TRBJ1-2; maybe TRBD1 (6 bases). This CDR3 contains 15 residues. V lost 0 bases and J 3 bases, leaving 11 bases between the germline ends. Germline lookup yields CDR1 LGHNA and CDR2 YSLEER. The DNA of the CDR3 is TGCGCCAGCAGCCAAGAAGTAGGACAGTACTATGGCTACACCTTC. Encoded protein: CASSQEVGQYYGYTF.